A selection of T cell receptor beta chains follows, all from one sample in a study of T cells after posttransplantation cyclophosphamide. Clones were sequenced by immunoSEQ multiplex PCR, and TCRdb holds only the in-frame ones, with some missing. The table includes about 28,000 clones, about nine tenths detected once. The sequenced sample consisted of PBMCs. The source of these receptors is a man in his forties or fifties. CDR3s include the opening cysteine and the closing phenylalanine or tryptophan. The D gene is left open where the match is weak. Some rows have no size entry. The others give once, few or many, or a class for an expanded clone.

v_gene: TRBV6-5; len: 15; d_gene: TRBD1; abundance: NA; j_gene: TRBJ1-5; CDR3aa: CASSAGTGWHQPQHF; CDR3nt: TGTGCCAGCAGTGCCGGGACAGGTTGGCACCAGCCCCAGCATTTT
v_gene: TRBV5-7; len: 18; d_gene: NA; abundance: NA; j_gene: TRBJ2-3; CDR3aa: CASSLKLGLLRGTDTQYF; CDR3nt: TGTGCCAGCAGCTTGAAATTGGGACTTCTCAGAGGGACAGATACGCAGTATTTT
v_gene: TRBV15; len: 16; d_gene: NA; abundance: NA; j_gene: TRBJ2-3; CDR3aa: CATSRDREPSADTQYF; CDR3nt: TGTGCCACCAGCAGAGACAGGGAACCTAGCGCAGATACGCAGTATTTT
v_gene: TRBV28; len: 14; d_gene: NA; abundance: NA; j_gene: TRBJ2-2; CDR3aa: CASSLKGGTGELFF; CDR3nt: TGTGCCAGCAGTTTAAAAGGAGGCACCGGGGAGCTGTTTTTT
v_gene: TRBV5-8; len: 15; d_gene: TRBD1; abundance: NA; j_gene: TRBJ2-3; CDR3aa: CASSSDRVYTDTQYF; CDR3nt: TGTGCCAGCAGTTCGGACAGGGTTTACACAGATACGCAGTATTTT
v_gene: TRBV10-3; len: 15; d_gene: NA; abundance: NA; j_gene: TRBJ2-1; CDR3aa: CAISDPGQNYNEQFF; CDR3nt: TGTGCCATCAGTGACCCGGGACAAAACTACAATGAGCAGTTCTTC
v_gene: TRBV10-2; len: 13; d_gene: NA; abundance: once; j_gene: TRBJ1-1; CDR3aa: CASSVTGNTEAFF; CDR3nt: TGCGCCAGCAGTGTCACAGGGAACACTGAAGCTTTCTTT
v_gene: TRBV6-5; len: 15; d_gene: NA; abundance: few; j_gene: TRBJ1-1; CDR3aa: CAGRLRLRWNTEAFF; CDR3nt: TGTGCCGGCAGGTTGCGGCTTCGGTGGAACACTGAAGCTTTCTTT
v_gene: TRBV11-3; len: 16; d_gene: TRBD2; abundance: NA; j_gene: TRBJ2-1; CDR3aa: CASSWGLAPFGNEQFF; CDR3nt: TGTGCCAGCAGCTGGGGACTAGCGCCTTTCGGCAATGAGCAGTTCTTC
v_gene: TRBV6-6; len: 12; d_gene: TRBD1; abundance: NA; j_gene: TRBJ1-2; CDR3aa: CASSLDRDGYTF; CDR3nt: TGTGCCAGCAGCCTCGACAGGGATGGCTACACCTTC
v_gene: TRBV6-5; len: 14; d_gene: NA; abundance: NA; j_gene: TRBJ2-5; CDR3aa: CASGRVFRRETQYF; CDR3nt: TGTGCCAGTGGCCGGGTTTTTAGGCGGGAGACCCAGTACTTC
v_gene: TRBV28; len: 13; d_gene: NA; abundance: NA; j_gene: TRBJ2-5; CDR3aa: CASSPLAGETQYF; CDR3nt: TGTGCCAGCAGTCCACTAGCAGGCGAGACCCAGTACTTC
v_gene: TRBV9; len: 14; d_gene: NA; abundance: NA; j_gene: TRBJ2-3; CDR3aa: CASSPISGDNTQYF; CDR3nt: TGTGCCAGCAGCCCAATTTCAGGGGACAATACGCAGTATTTT
v_gene: TRBV19; len: 17; d_gene: TRBD1; abundance: NA; j_gene: TRBJ1-2; CDR3aa: CASVTSPGTDDPYGYTF; CDR3nt: TGTGCCAGTGTTACCTCGCCCGGGACAGACGACCCCTATGGCTACACCTTC
v_gene: TRBV7-9; len: 14; d_gene: TRBD1; abundance: NA; j_gene: TRBJ2-7; CDR3aa: CASSDRDRRPEQYF; CDR3nt: TGTGCCAGCAGCGACCGGGACAGGAGACCTGAGCAGTACTTC
v_gene: TRBV5-8; len: 16; d_gene: TRBD2; abundance: medium-sized; j_gene: TRBJ2-1; CDR3aa: CASSLERGRPYNEQFF; CDR3nt: TGTGCCAGCAGCTTGGAGCGGGGTCGCCCCTACAATGAGCAGTTCTTC
v_gene: TRBV5-1; len: 17; d_gene: TRBD2; abundance: NA; j_gene: TRBJ2-3; CDR3aa: CASSLAELGLAPDTQYF; CDR3nt: TGCGCCAGCAGCTTGGCCGAACTGGGACTAGCGCCAGATACGCAGTATTTT
v_gene: TRBV10-1; len: 15; d_gene: NA; abundance: NA; j_gene: TRBJ1-3; CDR3aa: CASSETGTSGNTIYF; CDR3nt: TGCGCCAGCAGTGAGACAGGGACCTCTGGAAACACCATATATTTT
v_gene: TRBV15; len: 14; d_gene: NA; abundance: NA; j_gene: TRBJ2-5; CDR3aa: CATSRVEYQETQYF; CDR3nt: TGTGCCACCAGCAGGGTGGAGTACCAAGAGACCCAGTACTTC
v_gene: TRBV5-1; len: 12; d_gene: NA; abundance: NA; j_gene: TRBJ1-1; CDR3aa: CASGRTKEEAFF; CDR3nt: TGCGCCAGCGGGAGGACTAAGGAGGAAGCTTTCTTT
v_gene: TRBV4-2; len: 15; d_gene: TRBD1; abundance: NA; j_gene: TRBJ2-7; CDR3aa: CASSQEKTGTYEQYF; CDR3nt: TGTGCCAGCAGCCAAGAGAAGACAGGGACCTACGAGCAGTACTTC
v_gene: TRBV19; len: 15; d_gene: TRBD1; abundance: NA; j_gene: TRBJ2-7; CDR3aa: CASSSVTGASYEQYF; CDR3nt: TGTGCCAGTAGTTCCGTGACAGGGGCCTCCTACGAGCAGTACTTC
v_gene: TRBV5-6; len: 13; d_gene: TRBD2; abundance: NA; j_gene: TRBJ2-3; CDR3aa: CASRGTSGSTQYF; CDR3nt: TGTGCCAGCAGGGGGACTAGCGGATCTACGCAGTATTTT
v_gene: TRBV7-2; len: 14; d_gene: NA; abundance: NA; j_gene: TRBJ1-3; CDR3aa: CASSFDSSGNTIYF; CDR3nt: TGTGCCAGCAGCTTCGACAGCTCTGGAAACACCATATATTTT
v_gene: TRBV5-1; len: 14; d_gene: TRBD1; abundance: NA; j_gene: TRBJ1-2; CDR3aa: CASSSGQGLYGYTF; CDR3nt: TGCGCCAGCAGCTCGGGACAGGGGCTTTATGGCTACACCTTC
v_gene: TRBV6-6; len: 16; d_gene: TRBD2; abundance: few; j_gene: TRBJ2-1; CDR3aa: CASSTGLAEKTHEQFF; CDR3nt: TGTGCCAGCAGTACAGGACTAGCGGAGAAGACCCATGAGCAGTTCTTC
v_gene: TRBV11-2; len: 14; d_gene: NA; abundance: NA; j_gene: TRBJ2-7; CDR3aa: CASSLDPWRGEGYF; CDR3nt: TGTGCCAGCAGCTTAGATCCCTGGAGGGGGGAGGGGTACTTC
v_gene: TRBV28; len: 13; d_gene: TRBD1; abundance: NA; j_gene: TRBJ2-7; CDR3aa: CASNPGGRHEQYF; CDR3nt: TGTGCCAGCAACCCAGGGGGCCGTCACGAGCAGTACTTC
v_gene: TRBV28; len: 13; d_gene: NA; abundance: NA; j_gene: TRBJ1-2; CDR3aa: CASSLDERSGYTF; CDR3nt: TGTGCCAGCAGTTTAGATGAGCGATCCGGCTACACCTTC
v_gene: TRBV5-5; len: 15; d_gene: TRBD1; abundance: NA; j_gene: TRBJ1-5; CDR3aa: CASSRTGTGFQPQHF; CDR3nt: TGTGCCAGCAGCCGTACCGGGACAGGGTTTCAGCCCCAGCATTTT
v_gene: TRBV5-1; len: 15; d_gene: TRBD2; abundance: NA; j_gene: TRBJ2-1; CDR3aa: CASSLSGLVYNEQFF; CDR3nt: TGCGCCAGCAGCTTGTCGGGACTAGTCTACAATGAGCAGTTCTTC
v_gene: TRBV7-3; len: 17; d_gene: TRBD2; abundance: NA; j_gene: TRBJ2-3; CDR3aa: CASSLRGSGGTTDTQYF; CDR3nt: TGTGCCAGCAGCTTAAGGGGTAGCGGGGGCACCACAGATACGCAGTATTTT
v_gene: TRBV28; len: 13; d_gene: TRBD1; abundance: NA; j_gene: TRBJ1-5; CDR3aa: CASSTGDNQPQHF; CDR3nt: TGTGCCAGCTCGACAGGGGACAATCAGCCCCAGCATTTT
v_gene: TRBV6-6; len: 12; d_gene: NA; abundance: NA; j_gene: TRBJ1-6; CDR3aa: CASSHRDSPLHF; CDR3nt: TGTGCCAGCAGCCACAGGGACTCACCCCTCCACTTT
v_gene: TRBV4-2; len: 19; d_gene: TRBD2; abundance: few; j_gene: TRBJ2-3; CDR3aa: CASSQDPPGTSGGTDTQYF; CDR3nt: TGTGCCAGCAGCCAAGATCCCCCCGGGACTAGCGGGGGAACAGATACGCAGTATTTT
v_gene: TRBV6-6; len: 14; d_gene: TRBD1; abundance: NA; j_gene: TRBJ2-7; CDR3aa: CASSYRDRGYEQYF; CDR3nt: TGTGCCAGCAGTTACCGGGACAGGGGCTACGAGCAGTACTTC
v_gene: TRBV9; len: 17; d_gene: TRBD1; abundance: NA; j_gene: TRBJ1-1; CDR3aa: CASSPLVGQGARTEAFF; CDR3nt: TGTGCCAGCAGCCCTTTAGTTGGACAGGGGGCGCGGACTGAAGCTTTCTTT
v_gene: TRBV6-4; len: 13; d_gene: NA; abundance: once; j_gene: TRBJ2-7; CDR3aa: CASSDGPTGEQYF; CDR3nt: TGTGCCAGCAGTGATGGACCCACAGGGGAGCAGTACTTC
v_gene: TRBV7-8; len: 14; d_gene: NA; abundance: NA; j_gene: TRBJ2-1; CDR3aa: CASSLAHLGHEQFF; CDR3nt: TGTGCCAGCAGCTTAGCCCACTTGGGGCATGAGCAGTTCTTC
v_gene: TRBV6-5; len: 12; d_gene: NA; abundance: NA; j_gene: TRBJ1-4; CDR3aa: CASSYHGGGLFF; CDR3nt: TGTGCCAGCAGTTACCATGGCGGAGGGCTGTTTTTT
v_gene: TRBV6-6; len: 12; d_gene: NA; abundance: NA; j_gene: TRBJ1-6; CDR3aa: CASKVGDSPLHF; CDR3nt: TGTGCCAGCAAGGTCGGGGATTCACCCCTCCACTTT
v_gene: TRBV5-1; len: 17; d_gene: TRBD2; abundance: NA; j_gene: TRBJ2-1; CDR3aa: CASSLRLAGGPPNEQFF; CDR3nt: TGCGCCAGCAGCTTGCGACTAGCGGGAGGCCCCCCAAATGAGCAGTTCTTC
v_gene: TRBV18; len: 16; d_gene: TRBD2; abundance: NA; j_gene: TRBJ2-5; CDR3aa: CASSPSLAGNQETQYF; CDR3nt: TGTGCCAGCTCACCGTCCCTAGCGGGTAACCAAGAGACCCAGTACTTC
v_gene: TRBV5-1; len: 14; d_gene: TRBD1; abundance: NA; j_gene: TRBJ2-7; CDR3aa: CASSSRQGSGEQYF; CDR3nt: TGCGCCAGCAGCTCCAGACAGGGATCGGGCGAGCAGTACTTC
v_gene: TRBV4-1; len: 15; d_gene: NA; abundance: NA; j_gene: TRBJ2-7; CDR3aa: CASSQGEGSFYEQYF; CDR3nt: TGTGCCAGCAGCCAAGGGGAAGGGAGCTTCTACGAGCAGTACTTC
v_gene: TRBV5-4; len: 16; d_gene: TRBD2; abundance: once; j_gene: TRBJ2-3; CDR3aa: CASSLGLAGSTDTQYF; CDR3nt: TGTGCCAGCAGCTTGGGACTAGCGGGGAGCACAGATACGCAGTATTTT
v_gene: TRBV18; len: 15; d_gene: NA; abundance: NA; j_gene: TRBJ1-4; CDR3aa: CASSPLEGDNEKLFF; CDR3nt: TGTGCCAGCTCACCACTGGAGGGCGATAATGAAAAACTGTTTTTT
v_gene: TRBV11-2; len: 13; d_gene: TRBD1; abundance: once; j_gene: TRBJ1-2; CDR3aa: CASSLVQGDGYTF; CDR3nt: TGTGCCAGCAGCTTAGTACAGGGGGATGGCTACACCTTC
v_gene: TRBV9; len: 14; d_gene: NA; abundance: NA; j_gene: TRBJ2-1; CDR3aa: CASSVVEGGGEQFF; CDR3nt: TGTGCCAGCAGCGTAGTCGAGGGAGGGGGGGAGCAGTTCTTC
v_gene: TRBV11-3; len: 15; d_gene: NA; abundance: once; j_gene: TRBJ1-1; CDR3aa: CASSLMLFGATEAFF; CDR3nt: TGTGCCAGCAGCTTAATGCTCTTTGGGGCTACTGAAGCTTTCTTT
v_gene: TRBV10-3; len: 14; d_gene: NA; abundance: few; j_gene: TRBJ1-1; CDR3aa: CAISESNLNTEAFF; CDR3nt: TGTGCCATCAGTGAATCTAATCTCAACACTGAAGCTTTCTTT
v_gene: TRBV19; len: 16; d_gene: NA; abundance: NA; j_gene: TRBJ1-5; CDR3aa: CASSSPPSGVGQPQHF; CDR3nt: TGTGCCAGTAGTAGCCCCCCGTCAGGGGTCGGACAGCCCCAGCATTTC
v_gene: TRBV25-1; len: 16; d_gene: NA; abundance: NA; j_gene: TRBJ1-4; CDR3aa: CASSEYDWDLQEKLFF; CDR3nt: TGTGCCAGCAGTGAATATGATTGGGACTTGCAAGAAAAACTGTTTTTT
v_gene: TRBV30; len: 16; d_gene: NA; abundance: NA; j_gene: TRBJ1-3; CDR3aa: CAWSVSGGLGGNTIYF; CDR3nt: TGTGCCTGGAGTGTCAGTGGGGGCCTCGGTGGAAACACCATATATTTT
v_gene: TRBV10-1; len: 15; d_gene: TRBD1; abundance: NA; j_gene: TRBJ2-7; CDR3aa: CASSLDRGEPYEQYF; CDR3nt: TGCGCCAGCAGTTTAGACAGGGGGGAGCCCTACGAGCAGTACTTC
v_gene: TRBV11-3; len: 15; d_gene: TRBD1; abundance: NA; j_gene: TRBJ2-1; CDR3aa: CASSLRQGSYNEQFF; CDR3nt: TGTGCCAGCAGCTTACGACAGGGGAGTTACAATGAGCAGTTCTTC
v_gene: TRBV7-9; len: 15; d_gene: TRBD1; abundance: NA; j_gene: TRBJ1-2; CDR3aa: CASSLRDRGPYGYTF; CDR3nt: TGTGCCAGCAGCTTACGGGACAGGGGACCCTATGGCTACACCTTC